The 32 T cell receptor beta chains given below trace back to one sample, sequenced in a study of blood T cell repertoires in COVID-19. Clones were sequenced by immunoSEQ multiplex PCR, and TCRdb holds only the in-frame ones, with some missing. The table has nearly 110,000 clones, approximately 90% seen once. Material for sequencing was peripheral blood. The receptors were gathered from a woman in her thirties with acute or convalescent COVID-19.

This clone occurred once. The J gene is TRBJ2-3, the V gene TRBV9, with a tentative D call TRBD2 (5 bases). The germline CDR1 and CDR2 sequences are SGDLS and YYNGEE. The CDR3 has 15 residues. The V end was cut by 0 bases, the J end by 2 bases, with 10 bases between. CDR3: CASSVDGLHTDTQYF. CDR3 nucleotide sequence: TGTGCCAGCAGCGTAGATGGACTCCACACAGATACGCAGTATTTT.

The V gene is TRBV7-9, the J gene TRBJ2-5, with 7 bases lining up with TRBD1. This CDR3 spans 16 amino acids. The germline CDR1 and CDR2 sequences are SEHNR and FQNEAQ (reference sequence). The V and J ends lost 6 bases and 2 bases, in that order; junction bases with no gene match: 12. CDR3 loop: CASRTGANRQQETQYF. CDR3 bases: TGTGCCAGCAGAACAGGGGCCAACCGGCAGCAAGAGACCCAGTACTTC.

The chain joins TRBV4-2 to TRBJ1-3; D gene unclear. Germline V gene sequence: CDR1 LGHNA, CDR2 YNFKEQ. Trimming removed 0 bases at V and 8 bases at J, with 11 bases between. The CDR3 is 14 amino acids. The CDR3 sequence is CASSQEWPVDTIYF. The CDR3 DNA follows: TGTGCCAGCAGCCAAGAGTGGCCCGTGGACACCATATATTTT.

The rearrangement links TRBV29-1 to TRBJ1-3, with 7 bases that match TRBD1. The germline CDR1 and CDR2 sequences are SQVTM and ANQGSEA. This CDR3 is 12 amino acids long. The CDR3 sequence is CGGQERGNTIYF. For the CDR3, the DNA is TGCGGTGGACAGGAACGTGGAAACACCATATATTTT. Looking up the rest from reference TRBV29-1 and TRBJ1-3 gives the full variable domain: SAVISQKPSRDICQRGTSLTIQCQVDSQVTMMFWYRQQPGQSLTLIATANQGSEATYESGFVIDKFPISRPNLTFSTLTVSNMSPEDSSIYLCGGQERGNTIYFGEGSWLTVV.

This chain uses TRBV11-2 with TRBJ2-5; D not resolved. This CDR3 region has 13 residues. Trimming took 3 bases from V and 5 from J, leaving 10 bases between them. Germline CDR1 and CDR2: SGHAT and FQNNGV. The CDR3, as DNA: TGTGCCAGCAGCTTTCAGTTTACGGAGACCCAGTACTTC. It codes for CASSFQFTETQYF. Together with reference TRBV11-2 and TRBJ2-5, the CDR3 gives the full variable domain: EAGVAQSPRYKIIEKRQSVAFWCNPISGHATLYWYQQILGQGPKLLIQFQNNGVVDDSQLPKDRFSAERLKGVDSTLKIQPAKLEDSAVYLCASSFQFTETQYFGPGTRLLVL.

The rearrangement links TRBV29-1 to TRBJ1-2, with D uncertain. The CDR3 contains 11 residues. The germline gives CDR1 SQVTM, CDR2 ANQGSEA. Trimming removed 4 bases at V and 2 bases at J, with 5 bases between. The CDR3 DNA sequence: TGCAGCGTTGGTAGAAACTATGGCTACACCTTC. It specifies CSVGRNYGYTF.

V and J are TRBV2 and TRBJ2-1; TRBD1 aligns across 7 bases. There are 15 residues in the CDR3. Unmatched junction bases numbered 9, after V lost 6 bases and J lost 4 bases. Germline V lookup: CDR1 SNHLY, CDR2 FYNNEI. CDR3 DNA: TGTGCCAGCAGACGGGACAGCATTTCTTACAATGAGCAGTTCTTC. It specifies CASRRDSISYNEQFF.

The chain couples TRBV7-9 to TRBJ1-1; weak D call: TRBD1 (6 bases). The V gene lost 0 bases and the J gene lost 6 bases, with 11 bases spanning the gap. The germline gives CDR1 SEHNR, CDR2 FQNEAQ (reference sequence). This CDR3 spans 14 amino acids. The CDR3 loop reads CASSLARGMAEAFF. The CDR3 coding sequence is TGTGCCAGCAGCTTAGCAAGGGGGATGGCTGAAGCTTTCTTT.

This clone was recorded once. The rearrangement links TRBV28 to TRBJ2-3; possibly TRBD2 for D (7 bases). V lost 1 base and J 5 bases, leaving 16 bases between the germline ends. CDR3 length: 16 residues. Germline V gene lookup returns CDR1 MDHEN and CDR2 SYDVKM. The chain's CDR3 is CASSLLGGGQLDTQYF. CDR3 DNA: TGTGCCAGCAGTTTATTAGGGGGGGGCCAATTAGATACGCAGTATTTT.

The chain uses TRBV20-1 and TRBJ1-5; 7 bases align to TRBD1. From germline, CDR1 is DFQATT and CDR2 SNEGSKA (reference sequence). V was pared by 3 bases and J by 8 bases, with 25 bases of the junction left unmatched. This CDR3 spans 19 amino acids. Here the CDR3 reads CSASETLTGAGSLREPQHF. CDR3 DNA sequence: TGCAGTGCTAGTGAAACCCTTACAGGGGCGGGATCTCTTCGGGAGCCCCAGCATTTT.

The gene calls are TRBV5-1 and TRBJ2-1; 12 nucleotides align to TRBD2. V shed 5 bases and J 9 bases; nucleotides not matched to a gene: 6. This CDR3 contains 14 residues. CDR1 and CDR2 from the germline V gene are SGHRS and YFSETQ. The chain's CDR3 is CASRTSGSRSEQFF. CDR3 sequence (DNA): TGCGCCAGCAGGACTAGCGGGAGTAGGAGTGAGCAGTTCTTC.

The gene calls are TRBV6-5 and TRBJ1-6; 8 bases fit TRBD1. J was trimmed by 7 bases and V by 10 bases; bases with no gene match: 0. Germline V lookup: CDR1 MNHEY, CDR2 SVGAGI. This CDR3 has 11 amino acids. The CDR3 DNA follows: TGTGCCACAGGGGGCAATTCACCCCTCCACTTT. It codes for CATGGNSPLHF.

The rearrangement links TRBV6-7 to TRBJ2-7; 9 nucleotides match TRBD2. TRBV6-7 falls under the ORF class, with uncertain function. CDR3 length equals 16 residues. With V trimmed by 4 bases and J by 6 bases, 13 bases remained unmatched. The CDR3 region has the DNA TGTGCCAGCAGTTCCTCGCTGGGACTAGCACGTTTCGAGCAGTACTTC. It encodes CASSSSLGLARFEQYF.

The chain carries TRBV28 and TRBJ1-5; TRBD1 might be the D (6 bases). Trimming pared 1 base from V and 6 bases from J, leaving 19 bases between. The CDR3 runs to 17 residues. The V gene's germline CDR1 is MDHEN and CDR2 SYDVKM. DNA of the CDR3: TGTGCCAGCAGTTTATCCTTCCTAGGAACAGGGACTCAGCCCCAGCATTTT. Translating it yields CASSLSFLGTGTQPQHF.

CDR3 bases: TGTGCCAGCAGAGGGCTAGCTGGCCAAGAGACCCAGTACTTC. Amino acid sequence: CASRGLAGQETQYF. The chain couples TRBV7-9 to TRBJ2-5; possibly TRBD2 for D (5 bases). The CDR3 runs 14 residues. Trimming pared 6 bases from V and 1 base from J, leaving 12 bases between. CDR1 SEHNR and CDR2 FQNEAQ come from the germline V gene (reference sequence).

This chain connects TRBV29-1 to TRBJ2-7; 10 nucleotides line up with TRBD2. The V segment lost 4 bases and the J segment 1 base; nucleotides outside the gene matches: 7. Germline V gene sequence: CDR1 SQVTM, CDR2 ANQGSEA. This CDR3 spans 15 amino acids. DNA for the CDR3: TGCAGCGTTGGGGCTAGCGGGAGTGTGTCCTACGAGCAGTACTTC. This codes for CSVGASGSVSYEQYF.

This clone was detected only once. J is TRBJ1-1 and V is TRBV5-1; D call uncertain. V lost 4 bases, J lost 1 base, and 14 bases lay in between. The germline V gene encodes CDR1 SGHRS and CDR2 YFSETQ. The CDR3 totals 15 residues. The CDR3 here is CASSPTLGGNTEAFF. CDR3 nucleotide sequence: TGCGCCAGCAGCCCAACCTTGGGAGGGAACACTGAAGCTTTCTTT. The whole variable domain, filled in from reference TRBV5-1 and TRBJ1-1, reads KAGVTQTPRYLIKTRGQQVTLSCSPISGHRSVSWYQQTPGQGLQFLFEYFSETQRNKGNFPGRFSGRQFSNSRSEMNVSTLELGDSALYLCASSPTLGGNTEAFFGQGTRLTVV.

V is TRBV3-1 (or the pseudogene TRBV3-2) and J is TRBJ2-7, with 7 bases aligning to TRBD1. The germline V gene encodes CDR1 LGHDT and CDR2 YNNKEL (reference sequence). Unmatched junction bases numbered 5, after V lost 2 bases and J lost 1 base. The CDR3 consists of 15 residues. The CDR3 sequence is CASSQNPTGSYEQYF. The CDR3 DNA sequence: TGTGCCAGCAGCCAAAACCCGACAGGGTCCTACGAGCAGTACTTC.

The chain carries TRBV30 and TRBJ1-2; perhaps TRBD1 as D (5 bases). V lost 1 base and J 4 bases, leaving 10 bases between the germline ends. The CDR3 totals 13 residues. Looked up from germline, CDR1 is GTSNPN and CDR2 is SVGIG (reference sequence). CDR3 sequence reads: CAWSASGVYGYTF. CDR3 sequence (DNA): TGTGCCTGGAGTGCGTCGGGGGTCTATGGCTACACCTTC.

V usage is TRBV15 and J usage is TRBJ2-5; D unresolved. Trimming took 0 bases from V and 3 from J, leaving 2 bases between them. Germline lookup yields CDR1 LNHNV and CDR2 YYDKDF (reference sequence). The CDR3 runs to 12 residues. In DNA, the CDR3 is TGTGCCACCAGCAGAGATAAAGAGACCCAGTACTTC. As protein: CATSRDKETQYF.

The CDR3, as DNA: TGTGCCAGCAGCCCCAGGGGAGTTAAGAATGAGCAGTTCTTC. It encodes CASSPRGVKNEQFF. The chain couples TRBV5-4 to TRBJ2-1; D may be TRBD1 (6 bases). The CDR3 sequence is 14 residues long. In germline, CDR1 is SGHNT, CDR2 YYREEE (reference sequence). V dropped 4 bases and J dropped 7 bases, with 15 bases sitting between them.

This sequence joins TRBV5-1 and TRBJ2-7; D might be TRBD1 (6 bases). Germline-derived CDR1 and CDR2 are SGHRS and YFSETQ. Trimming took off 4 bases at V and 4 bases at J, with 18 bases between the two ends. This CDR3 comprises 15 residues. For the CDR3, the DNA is TGCGCCAGCAGCGCCGGGACACCAAACGTTTACGAGCAGTACTTC. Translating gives CASSAGTPNVYEQYF.

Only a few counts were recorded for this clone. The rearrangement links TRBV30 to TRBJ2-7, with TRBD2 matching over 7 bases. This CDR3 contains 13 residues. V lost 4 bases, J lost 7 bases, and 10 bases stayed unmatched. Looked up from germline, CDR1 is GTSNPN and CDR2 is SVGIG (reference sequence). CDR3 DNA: TGTGCCTGGACGAGAGGGAGGGCCGTAGAGCAGTACTTC. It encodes CAWTRGRAVEQYF.

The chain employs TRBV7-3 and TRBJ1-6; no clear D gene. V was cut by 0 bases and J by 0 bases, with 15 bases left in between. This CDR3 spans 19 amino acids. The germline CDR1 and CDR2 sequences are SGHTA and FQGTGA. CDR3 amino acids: CASSLTGVGSNSYNSPLHF. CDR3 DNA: TGTGCCAGCAGCTTAACAGGAGTCGGGTCAAACTCCTATAATTCACCCCTCCACTTT.

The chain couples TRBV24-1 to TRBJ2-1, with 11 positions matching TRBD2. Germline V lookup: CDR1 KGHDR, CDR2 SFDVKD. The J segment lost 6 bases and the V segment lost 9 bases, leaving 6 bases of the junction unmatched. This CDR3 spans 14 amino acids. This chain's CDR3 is CATSAGLAVNEQFF. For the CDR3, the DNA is TGTGCCACCTCCGCGGGACTAGCGGTCAATGAGCAGTTCTTC.

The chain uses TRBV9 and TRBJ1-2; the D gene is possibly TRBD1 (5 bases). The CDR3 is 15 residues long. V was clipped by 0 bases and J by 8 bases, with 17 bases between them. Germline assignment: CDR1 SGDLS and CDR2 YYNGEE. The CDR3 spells CASSVVGGGATGYTF. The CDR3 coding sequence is TGTGCCAGCAGCGTAGTGGGTGGAGGGGCGACAGGCTACACCTTC. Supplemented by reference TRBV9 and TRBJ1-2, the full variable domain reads DSGVTQTPKHLITATGQRVTLRCSPRSGDLSVYWYQQSLDQGLQFLIQYYNGEERAKGNILERFSAQQFPDLHSELNLSSLELGDSALYFCASSVVGGGATGYTFGSGTRLTVV.

The CDR3 DNA reads as TGTGCCAGCACCCCAGGGGGCCACACTGTATACAATGAGCAGTTCTTC. This sequence encodes CASTPGGHTVYNEQFF. V is TRBV9 and J is TRBJ2-1, with 8 bases fitting TRBD1. The V gene end was trimmed by 6 bases and the J gene end by 4 bases; junction bases not matched to a gene: 12. The CDR3 contains 16 residues. Germline CDR1 SGDLS, CDR2 YYNGEE.

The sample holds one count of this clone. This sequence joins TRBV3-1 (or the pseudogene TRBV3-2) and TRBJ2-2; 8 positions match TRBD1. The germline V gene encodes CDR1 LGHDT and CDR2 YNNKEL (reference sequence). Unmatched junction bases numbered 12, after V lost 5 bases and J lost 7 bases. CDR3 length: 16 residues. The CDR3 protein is CASSFKSRGRDGELFF. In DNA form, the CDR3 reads TGTGCCAGCAGCTTTAAGAGCAGGGGGCGCGACGGGGAGCTGTTTTTT.

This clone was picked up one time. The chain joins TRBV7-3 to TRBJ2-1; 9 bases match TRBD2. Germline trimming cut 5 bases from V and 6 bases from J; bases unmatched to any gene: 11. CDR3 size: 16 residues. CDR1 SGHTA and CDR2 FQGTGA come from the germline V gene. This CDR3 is CASSLGTSSSVNEQFF. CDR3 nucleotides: TGTGCCAGCAGCCTGGGGACTAGCTCGTCGGTCAATGAGCAGTTCTTC.

The CDR3 DNA sequence: TGTGCCAGCAGCTTAGGGGGTAGCGGGAGCTACGAGCAGTACTTC. Translating it yields CASSLGGSGSYEQYF. J is TRBJ2-7 and V is TRBV7-2, with 9 bases that match TRBD2. Trimming cost V 1 base and J 3 bases; bases outside gene matches: 4. Germline-derived CDR1 and CDR2 are SGHTA and FQGNSA. The CDR3 is 15 amino acids.

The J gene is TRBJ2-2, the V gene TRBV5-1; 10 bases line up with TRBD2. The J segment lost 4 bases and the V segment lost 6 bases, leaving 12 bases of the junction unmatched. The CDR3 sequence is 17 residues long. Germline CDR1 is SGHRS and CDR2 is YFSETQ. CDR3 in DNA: TGCGCCAGCACTCACTCCTCAGCGGGGGGGCTCACCGGGGAGCTGTTTTTT. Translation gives CASTHSSAGGLTGELFF.

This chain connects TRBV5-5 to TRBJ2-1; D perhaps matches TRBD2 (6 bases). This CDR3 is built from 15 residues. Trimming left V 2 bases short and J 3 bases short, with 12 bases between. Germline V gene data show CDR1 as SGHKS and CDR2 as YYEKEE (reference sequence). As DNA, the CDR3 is TGTGCCAGCAGCTTTCCGGGACTCTACTACAATGAGCAGTTCTTC. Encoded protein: CASSFPGLYYNEQFF.